The sequence of this T cell receptor beta chain was determined in a study of Ad26.COV2.S vaccination and SARS-CoV-2 variants. Germline CDR1 is SEHNR and CDR2 is FQNEAQ (reference sequence). The germline V and J ends were trimmed by 2 bases and 9 bases, with 16 bases remaining between them. The CDR3 has 14 residues. The treatment denotes: 19 received Ad26.COV2.S at low or high dose, single or two shots; 5 received placebo; per-sample allocation not given. Collection of the samples took place on day 63 after the first injection of vaccine or placebo. Sequencing used immunoSEQ multiplex PCR; TCRdb keeps in-frame clones, though not all of them. Of fewer than 500,000 clones in the sample, 80% to 95% were seen once.

The chain combines TRBV7-9 with TRBJ1-1; D unclear. This sequence was found in a person between 18 and 60 years old who received the Ad26.COV2.S COVID-19 vaccine or a placebo. The sequencing used peripheral blood, collected in a trial of Ad26.COV2.S vaccine versus placebo. The CDR3 protein is CASSLLNYRDQAFF. The DNA of the CDR3 is TGTGCCAGCAGCTTATTAAACTACAGAGACCAAGCTTTCTTT. The complete variable domain, with remaining parts taken from reference TRBV7-9 and TRBJ1-1, reads DTGVSQNPRHKITKRGQNVTFRCDPISEHNRLYWYRQTLGQGPEFLTYFQNEAQLEKSRLLSDRFSAERPKGSFSTLEIQRTEQGDSAMYLCASSLLNYRDQAFFGQGTRLTVV.